Below, 18 T cell receptor beta chains from the same sample are listed, as sequenced in a study of blood T cell repertoires in COVID-19. Method: immunoSEQ multiplex PCR; TCRdb's copy keeps in-frame clones and lacks some. The data hold some 270,000 clones, with around nine tenths observed a single time. Sequenced input: peripheral blood. These receptor sequences come from a woman between 55 and 75 years old who had recovered from COVID-19.

The V gene is TRBV10-3, the J gene TRBJ2-7; 10 bases line up with TRBD1. This CDR3 spans 15 amino acids. CDR1 and CDR2 (germline): ENHRY, SYGVKD. The junction had 10 bases not matched to a gene; V was cut back by 6 bases and J by 5 bases. In DNA form, the CDR3 reads TGTGCCATCAGAGACAGGGGGCAACCATTGGACGAGCAGTACTTC. Translated, it gives CAIRDRGQPLDEQYF.

This clone was recorded only once. V and J are TRBV9 and TRBJ1-3; D gene uncertain. CDR3 length equals 16 residues. Germline V lookup: CDR1 SGDLS, CDR2 YYNGEE. V was pared by 0 bases and J by 0 bases, with 10 bases between. As DNA, the CDR3 is TGTGCCAGCAGCGTAGCTAGCGGACTCTCTGGAAACACCATATATTTT. This encodes CASSVASGLSGNTIYF. The full variable domain, completed using reference TRBV9 and TRBJ1-3, is DSGVTQTPKHLITATGQRVTLRCSPRSGDLSVYWYQQSLDQGLQFLIQYYNGEERAKGNILERFSAQQFPDLHSELNLSSLELGDSALYFCASSVASGLSGNTIYFGEGSWLTVV.

The chain links TRBV13 to TRBJ1-5; 7 positions agree with TRBD1. CDR1 is PRHDT and CDR2 is FYEKMQ in the germline V gene (reference sequence). CDR3 length equals 14 residues. V lost 6 bases and J lost 2; bases outside the gene matches: 4. CDR3 nucleotide sequence: TGTGCCAGCAGTTTGACAGGGCGCAATCAGCCCCAGCATTTT. Translating gives CASSLTGRNQPQHF.

V and J are TRBV28 and TRBJ2-7, with D possibly being TRBD1 (6 bases). The CDR3 contains 14 residues. CDR1 and CDR2 from the germline V gene are MDHEN and SYDVKM. V was pared by 2 bases and J by 4 bases, with 12 bases between. CDR3 region: CASSLTGQAYEQYF. The CDR3 bases are TGTGCCAGCAGTTTAACAGGGCAGGCGTACGAGCAGTACTTC.

The chain uses TRBV19 and TRBJ1-6; 9 nucleotides agree with TRBD1. Germline V gene sequence: CDR1 LNHDA, CDR2 SQIVND (reference sequence). Trimming at V came to 1 base and at J to 7 bases, leaving 2 bases not matched to a gene. The CDR3 has 15 residues. Here the CDR3 DNA reads TGTGCCAGTAGTATAGTAGGGACAGGGAATTCACCCCTCCACTTT. Protein sequence: CASSIVGTGNSPLHF.

The chain uses TRBV11-3 and TRBJ1-1; D not resolved. Trimming removed 5 bases from V and 0 bases from J, with 10 bases in between. Germline V gene sequence: CDR1 SGHNT, CDR2 YENEEA. The CDR3 extends over 14 amino acids. The CDR3 region is CASSRGRLNTEAFF. The CDR3 coding sequence is TGTGCCAGCAGCCGTGGGAGATTGAACACTGAAGCTTTCTTT.

This clone was counted between two and nine times. The chain employs TRBV5-4 and TRBJ1-1; perhaps TRBD1 as D (5 bases). CDR3 length: 11 residues. V was trimmed by 3 bases and J by 11 bases, leaving 11 bases between them. Germline values: CDR1 SGHNT, CDR2 YYREEE (reference sequence). CDR3 nucleotides: TGTGCCAGCAGCTATGGTGGGGCGGCTTTCTTT. It yields the protein CASSYGGAAFF.

This clone has more than one count but fewer than ten. The chain couples TRBV6-5 to TRBJ1-4; no firm D call. Trimming stripped 6 bases from V and 3 bases from J, with 11 bases between. Germline-derived CDR1 and CDR2 are MNHEY and SVGAGI. CDR3 length equals 14 residues. CDR3 DNA: TGTGCCAGCAGCCGACATCCCTCTAATGAAAAACTGTTTTTT. Its protein is CASSRHPSNEKLFF.

The chain is built from TRBV25-1 and TRBJ1-4, with 9 bases fitting TRBD1. Losses at the gene ends were 4 bases for V and 6 bases for J; bases not matched to a gene: 6. The CDR3 length is 15 residues. Germline values: CDR1 MGHDK, CDR2 SYGVNS. CDR3 coding DNA: TGTGCCAGCAGTGGATTACAGGGGGCTGATGAAAAACTGTTTTTT. Translation gives CASSGLQGADEKLFF.

This clone was seen just once. This rearrangement joins TRBV4-1 to TRBJ1-4; no clear D gene. Trimming left V 4 bases short and J 5 bases short, with 23 bases between. Germline V gene data show CDR1 as MGHRA and CDR2 as YSYEKL. The CDR3 totals 18 residues. This chain's CDR3 is CASSPRLVTSRTNEKLFF. The CDR3 nucleotides read TGCGCCAGCAGCCCAAGATTGGTAACGAGTCGAACCAATGAAAAACTGTTTTTT.

This rearrangement joins TRBV9 to TRBJ2-3; the D gene is possibly TRBD1 (8 bases). The germline V and J ends were trimmed by 5 bases and 1 base, with 14 bases remaining between them. Germline V gene lookup returns CDR1 SGDLS and CDR2 YYNGEE. CDR3 length: 15 residues. CDR3 in DNA: TGTGCCAGCAGGGGAGGGACAGGAGGCACAGATACGCAGTATTTT. Translating gives CASRGGTGGTDTQYF.

The chain links TRBV18 to TRBJ1-6, with TRBD1 identical over 7 bases. J was trimmed by 6 bases and V by 3 bases; bases with no gene match: 5. Germline V gene data show CDR1 as KGHSH and CDR2 as LQKENI. The CDR3 contains 15 residues. CDR3 loop: CASSPLTGTNSPLHF. CDR3 in DNA: TGTGCCAGCTCACCCCTGACAGGGACTAATTCACCCCTCCACTTT.

J is TRBJ1-1 and V is TRBV5-4; D not certain. Germline-derived CDR1 and CDR2 are SGHNT and YYREEE (reference sequence). V was clipped by 0 bases and J by 3 bases, with 6 bases between them. The CDR3 loop spans 13 amino acids. Here the CDR3 reads CASSLAPDTEAFF. The DNA of the CDR3 is TGTGCCAGCAGCTTGGCCCCCGACACTGAAGCTTTCTTT.

In DNA form, the CDR3 reads TGCGCCAGCAGCTCTTCCTACCGGGACAGCTACGAGCAGTACTTC. Translated: CASSSSYRDSYEQYF. V and J are TRBV5-1 and TRBJ2-7, with 7 positions matching TRBD1. With 3 bases clipped from V and 3 bases from J, the junction kept 9 bases outside the gene matches. Per the germline V gene, CDR1 is SGHRS and CDR2 is YFSETQ. The CDR3 spans 15 residues.

This chain uses TRBV7-9 with TRBJ2-1, with 7 bases that match TRBD2. Germline lookup yields CDR1 SEHNR and CDR2 FQNEAQ (reference sequence). Trimming took 5 bases from V and 8 from J; bases not matched to a gene: 12. The CDR3 is 15 amino acids. The CDR3 spells CASSQWLAAGDEQFF. As DNA, the CDR3 is TGTGCCAGCAGCCAATGGCTAGCGGCGGGCGATGAGCAGTTCTTC.

The rearrangement joins TRBV6-6 to TRBJ2-7, with a tentative D call TRBD2 (5 bases). The ends were cut back, 7 bases at V and 5 bases at J, with 12 bases in the middle. CDR3 length equals 12 residues. Looked up from germline, CDR1 is MNHNY and CDR2 is SVGAGI (reference sequence). The CDR3 nucleotides are TGTGCCAGCAACGAGGGTTCCCACGAGCAGTACTTC. It codes for CASNEGSHEQYF.

This chain links TRBV28 with TRBJ1-1; 7 nucleotides match TRBD1. The CDR3 runs 17 residues. Germline V gives CDR1 MDHEN, CDR2 SYDVKM. Trimming took 3 bases from V and 4 from J; bases not matched to a gene: 14. The CDR3 reads CASSFTLQGKGSTEAFF. The CDR3 DNA reads TGTGCCAGCAGTTTCACCCTACAGGGGAAGGGGTCCACTGAAGCTTTCTTT. The whole variable domain, remainder taken from reference TRBV28 and TRBJ1-1, is DVKVTQSSRYLVKRTGEKVFLECVQDMDHENMFWYRQDPGLGLRLIYFSYDVKMKEKGDIPEGYSVSREKKERFSLILESASTNQTSMYLCASSFTLQGKGSTEAFFGQGTRLTVV.

A remark on this clone: Other DNA variants within this sample encode the same CDR3. The chain carries TRBV5-1 and TRBJ1-4; 9 nucleotides agree with TRBD1. The CDR3 extends over 15 amino acids. Germline-derived CDR1 and CDR2 are SGHRS and YFSETQ. V trimming: 2 bases; J trimming: 5 bases; junction bases outside the gene matches: 4. CDR3 amino acids: CASSLAGTGNEKLFF. The CDR3 bases are TGCGCCAGCAGCTTAGCCGGGACAGGGAATGAAAAACTGTTTTTT.